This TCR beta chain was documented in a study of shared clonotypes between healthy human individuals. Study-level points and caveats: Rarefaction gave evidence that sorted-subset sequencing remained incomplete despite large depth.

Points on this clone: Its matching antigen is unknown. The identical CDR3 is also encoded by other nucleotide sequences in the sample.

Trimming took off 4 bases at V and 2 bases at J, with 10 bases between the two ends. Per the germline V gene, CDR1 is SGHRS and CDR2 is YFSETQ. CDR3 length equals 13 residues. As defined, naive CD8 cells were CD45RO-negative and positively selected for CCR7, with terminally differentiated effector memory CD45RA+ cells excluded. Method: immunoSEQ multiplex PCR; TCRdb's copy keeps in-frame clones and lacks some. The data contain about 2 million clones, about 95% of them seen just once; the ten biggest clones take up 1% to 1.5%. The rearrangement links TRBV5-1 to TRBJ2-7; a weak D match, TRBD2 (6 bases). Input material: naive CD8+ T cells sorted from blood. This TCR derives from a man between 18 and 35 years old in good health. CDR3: CASSAGLTYEQYF. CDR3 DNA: TGCGCCAGCAGCGCGGGACTCACCTACGAGCAGTACTTC. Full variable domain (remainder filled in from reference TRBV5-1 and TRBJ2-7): KAGVTQTPRYLIKTRGQQVTLSCSPISGHRSVSWYQQTPGQGLQFLFEYFSETQRNKGNFPGRFSGRQFSNSRSEMNVSTLELGDSALYLCASSAGLTYEQYFGPGTRLTVT.